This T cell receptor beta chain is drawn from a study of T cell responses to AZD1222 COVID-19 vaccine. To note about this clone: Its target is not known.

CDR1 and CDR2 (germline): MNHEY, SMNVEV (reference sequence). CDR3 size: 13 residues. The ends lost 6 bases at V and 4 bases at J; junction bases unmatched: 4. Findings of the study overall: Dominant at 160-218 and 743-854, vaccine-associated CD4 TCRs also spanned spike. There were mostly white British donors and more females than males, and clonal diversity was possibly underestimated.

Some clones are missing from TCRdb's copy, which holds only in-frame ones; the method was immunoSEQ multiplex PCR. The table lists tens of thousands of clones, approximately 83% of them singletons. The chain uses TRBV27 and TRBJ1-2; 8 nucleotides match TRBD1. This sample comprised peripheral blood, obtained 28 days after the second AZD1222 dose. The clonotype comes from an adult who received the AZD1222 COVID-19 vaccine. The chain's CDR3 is CASRGQVGYGYTF. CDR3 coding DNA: TGTGCCAGCAGGGGACAGGTGGGCTATGGCTACACCTTC.